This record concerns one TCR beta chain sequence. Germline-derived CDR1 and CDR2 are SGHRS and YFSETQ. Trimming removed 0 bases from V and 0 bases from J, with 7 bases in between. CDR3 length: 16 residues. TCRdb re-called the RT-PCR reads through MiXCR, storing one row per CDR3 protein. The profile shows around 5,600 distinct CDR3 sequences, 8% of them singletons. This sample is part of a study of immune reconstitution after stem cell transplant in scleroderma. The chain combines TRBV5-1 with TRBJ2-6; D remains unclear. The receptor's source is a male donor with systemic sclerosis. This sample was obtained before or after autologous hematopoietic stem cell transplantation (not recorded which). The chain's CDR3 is CASSLDSSSGANVLTF. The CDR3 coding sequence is TGCGCCAGCAGCTTGGACAGCAGCTCTGGGGCCAACGTCCTGACTTTC.